Shown below are 30 T cell receptor beta chains from a single sample sequenced in a study of T cell responses to AZD1222 COVID-19 vaccine. Method: immunoSEQ multiplex PCR; TCRdb's copy keeps in-frame clones and lacks some. The sample shows fewer than 120,000 clones, nearly 90% of them seen only once. Source: peripheral blood, taken on day 0 of AZD1222 vaccination. The receptors shown here come from an adult in good health.

V usage is TRBV23-1 and J usage is TRBJ1-2; D unclear. TRBV23-1 is filed as an ORF, its function uncertain. This CDR3 is built from 13 residues. V lost 4 bases and J lost 4, with 10 bases in between. For the CDR3, the DNA is TGCGCCAGCAGTCCCCAGGAGGTCTATGGCTACACCTTC. Its translation is CASSPQEVYGYTF.

The chain employs TRBV6-5 and TRBJ2-5; no reliable D call. CDR3 length equals 13 residues. Trimming removed 4 bases at V and 1 base at J, with 7 bases between. Germline CDR1 reads MNHEY; CDR2 reads SVGAGI. CDR3 in DNA: TGTGCCAGCAGTTCTAGGCCCCAAGAGACCCAGTACTTC. It codes for CASSSRPQETQYF.

The chain carries TRBV5-6 and TRBJ2-2; 9 bases align to TRBD1. Germline V CDR1 and CDR2: SGHDT, YYEEEE. The trim removed 4 bases at V and 1 base at J, leaving 5 bases unmatched. This CDR3 has 16 amino acids. CDR3 sequence: CASSGPGQGNTGELFF. The CDR3 coding sequence is TGTGCCAGCAGCGGACCGGGACAGGGGAACACCGGGGAGCTGTTTTTT.

V is TRBV18 and J is TRBJ2-4; 12 bases align to TRBD2. After removal of 2 bases from V and 7 bases from J, the junction contained 6 bases not matched to a gene. The CDR3 is 16 amino acids. Looked up from germline, CDR1 is KGHSH and CDR2 is LQKENI. CDR3 DNA: TGTGCCAGCTCACCAGCTAGCGGGAGGGCCGGTAACATTCAGTACTTC. Residues: CASSPASGRAGNIQYF.

The chain couples TRBV5-1 to TRBJ1-2, with 10 bases matching TRBD1. Germline V CDR1 and CDR2: SGHRS, YFSETQ. The junction had 4 bases not matched to a gene; V was cut back by 3 bases and J by 5 bases. The CDR3 extends over 14 amino acids. The CDR3 spells CASSSPGQGYGYTF. The CDR3 nucleotides are TGCGCCAGCAGCTCCCCGGGACAGGGGTATGGCTACACCTTC.

This clone has only one observation. The chain is built from TRBV2 and TRBJ1-6, with TRBD1 as a possible D gene (6 bases). This CDR3 is 14 amino acids long. The V end lost 6 bases, the J end lost 9 bases, and 15 bases lay between the germline ends. CDR1 is SNHLY and CDR2 is FYNNEI in the germline V gene. CDR3 sequence (DNA): TGTGCCAGCAGCTATGACAGGTCGGGTTCACCCCTCCACTTT. Translating gives CASSYDRSGSPLHF. Based on the CDR3 plus reference TRBV2 and TRBJ1-6, the full variable domain is EPEVTQTPSHQVTQMGQEVILRCVPISNHLYFYWYRQILGQKVEFLVSFYNNEISEKSEIFDDQFSVERPDGSNFTLKIRSTKLEDSAMYFCASSYDRSGSPLHFGNGTRLTVT.

V usage is TRBV21-1 and J usage is TRBJ2-1. TRBV21-1 is designated a pseudogene. This CDR3 has 16 amino acids. The CDR3 DNA sequence: TGTGCCAGCAGCAACCCACCCCCGGCCATCTACAATGAGCAGTTCTTC. Encoded protein: CASSNPPPAIYNEQFF.

This chain links TRBV24-1 with TRBJ2-3, with 9 bases that match TRBD2. J was trimmed by 6 bases and V by 1 base; bases with no gene match: 7. The germline V gene encodes CDR1 KGHDR and CDR2 SFDVKD. The CDR3 contains 16 residues. The CDR3 DNA reads as TGTGCCACCAGTGATTTAACGCGGGGGGGCCTCGATACGCAGTATTTT. Its protein product is CATSDLTRGGLDTQYF.

The chain has TRBV28 and TRBJ1-5; D is ambiguous. The CDR3 is 16 residues long. V lost 1 base and J lost 2, with 12 bases in between. CDR1 and CDR2 (germline): MDHEN, SYDVKM. The CDR3 is CASSLYLALGNQPQHF. The CDR3 DNA sequence: TGTGCCAGCAGTTTATACCTAGCATTGGGCAATCAGCCCCAGCATTTT.

The chain employs TRBV2 and TRBJ2-1; possibly TRBD1 or TRBD2 for D (5 bases each). V dropped 7 bases and J dropped 4 bases, with 17 bases sitting between them. From germline, CDR1 is SNHLY and CDR2 FYNNEI. This CDR3 contains 15 residues. The CDR3 DNA reads as TGTGCCAGCAAGAGGGGCCGTCAAGCTTACAATGAGCAGTTCTTC. Amino acid sequence: CASKRGRQAYNEQFF.

The chain recombines TRBV7-2 with TRBJ1-2; D gene uncertain. Germline CDR1 SGHTA, CDR2 FQGNSA. Trimming stripped 3 bases from V and 5 bases from J, with 13 bases between. The CDR3 sequence is 14 residues long. The CDR3: CASSFSREPYGYTF. The CDR3 DNA reads as TGTGCCAGCAGCTTTTCACGAGAACCTTATGGCTACACCTTC.

The chain employs TRBV19 and TRBJ1-5; the D is unclear. The CDR3 sequence is 14 residues long. Trimming removed 0 bases at V and 3 bases at J, with 6 bases between. The germline V gene encodes CDR1 LNHDA and CDR2 SQIVND (reference sequence). The CDR3 DNA follows: TGTGCCAGTAGTATAGACAGCCTCAATCAGCCCCAGCATTTT. Residues: CASSIDSLNQPQHF.

The rearrangement links TRBV7-8 to TRBJ2-1; 14 bases align to TRBD2. The CDR3 runs to 19 residues. The germline V gene encodes CDR1 SGHVS and CDR2 FQNEAQ. V lost 1 base and J lost 8; bases outside the gene matches: 13. CDR3 coding DNA: TGTGCCAGCAGCTTAGGCTGGCGGACTAGCGGGAGGAGCCGCGATGAGCAGTTCTTC. Translation gives CASSLGWRTSGRSRDEQFF.

This chain links TRBV2 with TRBJ1-4; 7 bases align to TRBD1. V lost 2 bases, J lost 5 bases, and 2 bases stayed unmatched. CDR3 length equals 14 residues. Looked up from germline, CDR1 is SNHLY and CDR2 is FYNNEI. CDR3 sequence reads: CASSEWDSNEKLFF. Here the CDR3 DNA reads TGTGCCAGCAGTGAATGGGACAGCAATGAAAAACTGTTTTTT. Full variable domain (rest looked up from reference TRBV2 and TRBJ1-4): EPEVTQTPSHQVTQMGQEVILRCVPISNHLYFYWYRQILGQKVEFLVSFYNNEISEKSEIFDDQFSVERPDGSNFTLKIRSTKLEDSAMYFCASSEWDSNEKLFFGSGTQLSVL.

This clone was seen only a few times. V usage is TRBV6-5 and J usage is TRBJ1-4; D is ambiguous. The ends were cut back, 2 bases at V and 8 bases at J, with 12 bases in the middle. Germline V gene sequence: CDR1 MNHEY, CDR2 SVGAGI. The CDR3 is 14 residues long. This CDR3 is CASSYTPLGEKLFF. The DNA for the CDR3 is TGTGCCAGCAGTTACACGCCCCTCGGGGAAAAACTGTTTTTT.

The V and J genes are TRBV6-4 and TRBJ2-3; D is perhaps TRBD2 (6 bases). The length of the CDR3 is 15 residues. Germline CDR1 and CDR2: MRHNA and SNTAGT. The V end lost 2 bases, the J end lost 2 bases, and 11 bases lay between the germline ends. DNA for the CDR3: TGTGCCAGCAGTGACGTGGCGGGAACCACAGATACGCAGTATTTT. It codes for CASSDVAGTTDTQYF.

The chain carries TRBV27 and TRBJ1-5; D unresolved. The V and J ends lost 2 bases and 0 bases respectively, with 8 bases between them. Germline loops: CDR1 MNHEY, CDR2 SMNVEV (reference sequence). The CDR3 runs 15 residues. CDR3 sequence: CASSLRGYSNQPQHF. Written as DNA, the CDR3 is TGTGCCAGCAGTTTAAGAGGATATAGCAATCAGCCCCAGCATTTT.

The CDR3 sequence is CASSSSSPQSHGYTF. CDR3 sequence (DNA): TGTGCCAGCAGCTCGTCCTCCCCGCAAAGCCATGGCTACACCTTC. This chain connects TRBV7-2 to TRBJ1-2; no clear D. V was shortened by 4 bases and J by 6 bases, with 18 bases between the two germline ends. This CDR3 spans 15 amino acids. CDR1 is SGHTA, CDR2 FQGNSA, per germline. The complete variable domain, with remaining parts taken from reference TRBV7-2 and TRBJ1-2, reads GAGVSQSPSNKVTEKGKDVELRCDPISGHTALYWYRQSLGQGLEFLIYFQGNSAPDKSGLPSDRFSAERTGGSVSTLTIQRTQQEDSAVYLCASSSSSPQSHGYTFGSGTRLTVV.

The chain joins TRBV6-1 to TRBJ1-1, with a weak D call TRBD1 (5 bases). Trimming took 3 bases from V and 0 from J, leaving 17 bases between them. Germline CDR1 MNHNS, CDR2 SASEGT. This CDR3 region has 17 residues. The CDR3 DNA sequence: TGTGCCAGCAGTGATTATCTGGGGCGAGCCGTGAACACTGAAGCTTTCTTT. Translating it yields CASSDYLGRAVNTEAFF.

This clone was seen a few times. The chain has TRBV11-2 and TRBJ1-2, with D uncertain. The germline V gene encodes CDR1 SGHAT and CDR2 FQNNGV. With 1 base removed from V and 0 bases from J, the gap between germline ends came to 9 bases. This CDR3 contains 15 residues. DNA for the CDR3: TGTGCCAGCAGCTTAGGCAGGTCGGCTAACTATGGCTACACCTTC. Residues: CASSLGRSANYGYTF.

V is TRBV6-1 and J is TRBJ2-3; no clear D gene. Trimming pared 0 bases from V and 10 bases from J, leaving 11 bases between. This CDR3 is built from 13 residues. In germline, CDR1 is MNHNS, CDR2 SASEGT. CDR3 protein: CASSEARHQAQYF. CDR3 DNA: TGTGCCAGCAGTGAAGCGCGGCACCAGGCGCAGTATTTT.

This clone was seen a few times. The DNA is omitted, as the CDR3 cannot be located on it reliably, and the CDR3 follows TCRdb's listing. CDR3 sequence reads: CASSVGQGASGANVLTF. The chain joins TRBV21-1 to TRBJ2-6; the D call in the table, TRBD1, was not verified against the DNA. TRBV21-1 is designated a pseudogene. The CDR3 length is 17 residues, termini included.

The chain carries TRBV7-2 and TRBJ1-3; 7 bases match TRBD1. V was pared by 1 base and J by 2 bases, with 2 bases of the junction left unmatched. The CDR3 has 15 amino acids. Germline CDR1 SGHTA, CDR2 FQGNSA. The CDR3 loop reads CASSLEGAAGNTIYF. The DNA for the CDR3 is TGTGCCAGCAGCTTAGAGGGGGCGGCTGGAAACACCATATATTTT.

The CDR3 here is CASSSGQGTGELFF. In DNA, the CDR3 is TGTGCCAGCAGCTCGGGACAGGGGACCGGGGAGCTGTTTTTT. This chain links TRBV7-8 with TRBJ2-2, with 10 positions matching TRBD1. The germline CDR1 and CDR2 sequences are SGHVS and FQNEAQ. V lost 4 bases to trimming and J lost 5 bases; unmatched junction nucleotides: 1. This CDR3 spans 14 amino acids.

V gene TRBV6-6 combines with J gene TRBJ1-6, with no clear D. Germline V gene data show CDR1 as MNHNY and CDR2 as SVGAGI (reference sequence). This CDR3 contains 15 residues. Trimming removed 2 bases at V and 10 bases at J, with 15 bases between. In DNA, the CDR3 is TGTGCCAGCAGTTACCCGACAACGGGTGGCTCACCCCTCCACTTT. It specifies CASSYPTTGGSPLHF.

The rearrangement joins TRBV5-1 to TRBJ1-1, with D hard to call. V lost 0 bases to trimming and J lost 1 base, with 7 bases between them. The CDR3 is made up of 14 amino acids. CDR1 and CDR2 from the germline V gene are SGHRS and YFSETQ. CDR3 nucleotides: TGCGCCAGCAGCTTGGACAGTCCGAACACTGAAGCTTTCTTT. This codes for CASSLDSPNTEAFF.

J is TRBJ2-5 and V is TRBV6-5; no definite D call. The CDR3 length is 14 residues. Germline CDR1 and CDR2: MNHEY and SVGAGI. Trimming removed 2 bases from V and 0 bases from J, with 7 bases in between. The CDR3: CASSYSPYQETQYF. CDR3 nucleotides: TGTGCCAGCAGTTACAGCCCGTACCAAGAGACCCAGTACTTC.

The chain combines TRBV11-3 with TRBJ1-1; no clear D gene. With 5 bases removed from V and 9 bases from J, the gap between germline ends came to 16 bases. Germline V gene lookup returns CDR1 SGHNT and CDR2 YENEEA. This CDR3 spans 13 amino acids. The CDR3 is CASSPGPRGKAFF. CDR3 sequence (DNA): TGTGCCAGCAGCCCCGGCCCACGGGGAAAAGCTTTCTTT.

The rearrangement joins TRBV7-2 to TRBJ2-5, with D perhaps being TRBD1 or TRBD2 (5 bases each). The CDR3 totals 14 residues. V lost 1 base, J lost 9 bases, and 15 bases lay in between. Germline CDR1 is SGHTA and CDR2 is FQGNSA. The CDR3 nucleotides are TGTGCCAGCAGCTTAGTTGGGACGGCCGAGGCCCAGTACTTC. It translates to CASSLVGTAEAQYF. Together with reference TRBV7-2 and TRBJ2-5, the CDR3 gives the full variable domain: GAGVSQSPSNKVTEKGKDVELRCDPISGHTALYWYRQSLGQGLEFLIYFQGNSAPDKSGLPSDRFSAERTGGSVSTLTIQRTQQEDSAVYLCASSLVGTAEAQYFGPGTRLLVL.

V gene TRBV18 combines with J gene TRBJ2-3; TRBD1 agrees at 7 bases. Trimming cost V 3 bases and J 0 bases; bases outside gene matches: 6. This CDR3 is 16 amino acids long. Germline CDR1 is KGHSH and CDR2 is LQKENI. The CDR3 sequence is CASSPSGGRSTDTQYF. The DNA for the CDR3 is TGTGCCAGCTCACCTTCAGGGGGTAGGAGCACAGATACGCAGTATTTT.